The 9 T cell receptor beta chains reported below all come from one sample, sequenced in a study of blood T cell repertoires in COVID-19. The protocol was immunoSEQ multiplex PCR, while the TCRdb copy is restricted to in-frame clones and leaves out a portion. Of some 180,000 clones in the sample, 82% were seen once. The specimen sequenced was peripheral blood. The receptors come from a woman aged 60-75 years with COVID-19, enrolled during active disease.

The chain employs TRBV10-1 and TRBJ2-2, with 11 bases aligning to TRBD2. The V gene end was trimmed by 2 bases and the J gene end by 5 bases; junction bases not matched to a gene: 10. Germline V gives CDR1 WNHNN, CDR2 SYGVQD (reference sequence). This CDR3 contains 18 residues. CDR3 DNA: TGCGCCAGCAGTGAGCCCACCCTAGCGGGAGGATGTACCGGGGAGCTGTTTTTT. Its protein is CASSEPTLAGGCTGELFF.

This rearrangement joins TRBV6-5 to TRBJ2-7; 13 nucleotides align to TRBD2. This CDR3 has 13 residues. CDR1 is MNHEY, CDR2 SVGAGI, per germline. J was trimmed by 4 bases and V by 6 bases; bases with no gene match: 0. This CDR3 is CASRTSGGYEQYV. CDR3 DNA sequence: TGTGCCAGCAGGACTAGCGGGGGGTACGAGCAGTACGTC.

V usage is TRBV9 and J usage is TRBJ2-5; 10 nucleotides align to TRBD2. The CDR3 totals 15 residues. The J segment lost 4 bases and the V segment lost 3 bases, leaving 6 bases of the junction unmatched. Germline V gene data show CDR1 as SGDLS and CDR2 as YYNGEE. The CDR3 region is CASSALAGERETQYF. CDR3 bases: TGTGCCAGCAGCGCCCTAGCGGGAGAGAGAGAGACCCAGTACTTC.

This chain links TRBV27 with TRBJ2-7, with TRBD1 matching over 8 bases. Trimming removed 7 bases from V and 4 bases from J; junction bases left unmatched: 12. The germline CDR1 and CDR2 sequences are MNHEY and SMNVEV (reference sequence). The length of the CDR3 is 15 residues. Here the CDR3 reads CASKEAGTGVYEQYV. The CDR3 nucleotides read TGTGCCAGCAAAGAAGCCGGGACAGGAGTTTACGAGCAGTACGTC.

V gene TRBV19 combines with J gene TRBJ1-5, with a weak D call TRBD1 (6 bases). V lost 0 bases and J 5 bases, leaving 14 bases between the germline ends. The germline CDR1 and CDR2 sequences are LNHDA and SQIVND (reference sequence). The CDR3 runs 16 residues. The CDR3 DNA sequence: TGTGCCAGTAGTATAGAAGTAGGACAGAGAGATCAGCCCCAGCATTTT. Protein sequence: CASSIEVGQRDQPQHF.

This chain joins TRBV5-1 and TRBJ2-5; possible D gene TRBD2, 7 bases. CDR1 and CDR2 (germline): SGHRS, YFSETQ. The CDR3 covers 14 residues. The V gene lost 4 bases and the J gene lost 3 bases, with 13 bases spanning the gap. This CDR3 is CASSPGRDKETQYF. The CDR3, as DNA: TGCGCCAGCAGCCCAGGGAGGGACAAAGAGACCCAGTACTTC.

The gene calls are TRBV30 and TRBJ1-1; weak D call: TRBD1 (6 bases). The CDR3 length is 14 residues. Germline CDR1 GTSNPN, CDR2 SVGIG (reference sequence). V was clipped by 0 bases and J by 1 base, with 9 bases between them. CDR3: CAWSVLQGNTEAFF. DNA of the CDR3: TGTGCCTGGAGTGTACTACAGGGGAACACTGAAGCTTTCTTT.

This sequence joins TRBV6-5 and TRBJ2-7, with 7 positions matching TRBD2. V lost 4 bases and J lost 5; bases outside the gene matches: 8. The CDR3 contains 14 residues. CDR1 is MNHEY and CDR2 is SVGAGI in the germline V gene. DNA for the CDR3: TGTGCCAGCAGTTCCCCGACTAGCTTTAACGAGCAGTACGTC. Its protein is CASSSPTSFNEQYV.

The V gene is TRBV4-1, the J gene TRBJ2-7; the D gene is possibly TRBD2 (6 bases). V was pared by 0 bases and J by 5 bases, with 14 bases between. This CDR3 contains 15 residues. CDR1 is MGHRA, CDR2 YSYEKL, per germline. As DNA, the CDR3 is TGCGCCAGCAGCCAAGAAAAGTTCAGGGAGGACGAGCAGTACTTC. Its protein is CASSQEKFREDEQYF.